This paragraph covers one TCR beta chain sequence. The data belong to a study of blood T cell repertoires in COVID-19. As originally analysed: Reference gene primer amplification gave estimated nucleated cell counts. The table came from immunoSEQ multiplex PCR; TCRdb's copy has only in-frame clones and leaves some out. V, J and clone size are those of that table, while D and trimming were read from the DNA. The table lists about 210,000 clones, around 88% of them singletons. The CDR3 is made up of 16 amino acids. J gave up 5 bases and V 10 bases, and 19 bases lay outside the gene matches. The germline V gene encodes CDR1 ENHRY and CDR2 SYGVKD.

V is TRBV10-3 and J is TRBJ1-1; 7 bases map to TRBD1. Sequenced input: peripheral blood. The receptor was derived from a man aged 50 or older with active or convalescent COVID-19. The CDR3 reads CATTRGRGKMGTEAFF. The CDR3, as DNA: TGTGCCACCACTAGGGGGCGGGGTAAGATGGGGACTGAAGCTTTCTTT.